The entry below describes one T cell receptor (beta chain). This clonotype appeared a few times. Its cognate antigen has yet to be identified. Mismatch with germline at one junction end may stem from a read error. These data belong to a study of T cell repertoires in cytomegalovirus infection (dated by TCRdb to the late 2010s). For context, the study as a whole: The HLA type of each donor mattered for the analysis, because public TCR beta signatures pointed to carriage of CMV infection along with the matching HLA type.

TCRdb lists the instrument as Illumina HiSeq 1500. The public reads were quality trimmed at Q25 with fastp and then assembled into clones with MiXCR by TCRdb, keeping productive beta chains. One record per CDR3 amino acid sequence lists the most common genes and DNA. Counted in this sample were tens of thousands of distinct CDR3 sequences; under 25% of them appeared once. Jointly, the top ten make up roughly three quarters of the sample. Including cysteine and phenylalanine, the CDR3 has 14 amino acids. The sequence is cut down to CDR3 DNA, 42 bases in frame from base 1. The germline V gene gives CDR1 as ENHRY and CDR2 as SYGVKD. The paper as a whole reports these results and caveats: The ex vivo response was dominated by HLA-C-restricted CMV-specific TCR beta clonotypes, which also provided the single most frequent clonotype in two of eight donors. Carriers of CMV infection plus the relevant HLA type were discriminated by the cumulative frequency of public TCR beta family members in the study cohort and in an independent roughly 340-donor cohort.

The V and J genes are TRBV10-3 and TRBJ1-1, and 7 bases in between align with TRBD1. The sequence was obtained from a human donor in good health (CMV status not recorded). Some clones in this sample may be carry-over from other donors' samples. Sample: PBMCs, sequenced either directly or after in vitro stimulation (not recorded which). The DNA sequence reads TGTGCCATCAGTGAGTCGGACAGGCAGACTACCACCCTTTTC. It specifies CAISESDRQTTTLF.